This TCR beta chain was sequenced during a study of monozygotic twins with inflammatory bowel disease. The germline V gene has CDR1 DFQATT and CDR2 SNEGSKA (reference sequence). This CDR3 is built from 15 residues. TCRdb processed the 5' RACE reads again and assigns one entry to each CDR3 protein, with no DNA. Reported are about 110,000 distinct CDR3 sequences; the ten largest clones contain around 11%. A word on this clonotype: Its antigen is currently unknown.

Study findings and constraints: Healthy co-twins had higher TCRbeta inverse Simpson diversity than their IBD twins. Concordance status among twins (concordant versus discordant) showed no link to repertoire similarity, possibly from limited power. Different T cell subtypes could not be distinguished.

The receptor was isolated from a human donor with ulcerative colitis or Crohn's disease, or a healthy co-twin of an affected twin (not recorded which). The V gene is TRBV20-1, the J gene TRBJ1-6. The specimen sequenced was blood. Here the CDR3 reads CSAPDSSSYNSPLHF.